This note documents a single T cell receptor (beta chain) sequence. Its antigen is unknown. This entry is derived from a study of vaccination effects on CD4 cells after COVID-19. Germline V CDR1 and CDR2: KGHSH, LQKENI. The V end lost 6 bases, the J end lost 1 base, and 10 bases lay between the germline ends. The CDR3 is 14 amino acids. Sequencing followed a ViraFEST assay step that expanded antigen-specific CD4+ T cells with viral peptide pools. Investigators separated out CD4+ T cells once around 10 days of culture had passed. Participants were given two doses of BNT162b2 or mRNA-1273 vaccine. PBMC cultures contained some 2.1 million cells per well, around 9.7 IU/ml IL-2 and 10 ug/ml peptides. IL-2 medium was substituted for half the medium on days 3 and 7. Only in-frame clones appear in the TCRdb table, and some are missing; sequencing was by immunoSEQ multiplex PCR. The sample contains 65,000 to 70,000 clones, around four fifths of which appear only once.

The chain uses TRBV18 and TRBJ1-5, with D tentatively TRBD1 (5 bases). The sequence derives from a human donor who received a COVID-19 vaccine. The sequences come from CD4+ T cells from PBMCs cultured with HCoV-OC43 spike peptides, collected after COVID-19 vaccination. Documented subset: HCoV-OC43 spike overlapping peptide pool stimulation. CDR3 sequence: CASSEDISNQPQHF. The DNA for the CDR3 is TGTGCCAGCTCTGAGGACATAAGCAATCAGCCCCAGCATTTT.